This TCR beta chain was obtained from a study of T cell repertoires in cytomegalovirus infection. This clonotype has just a few counts. TCRdb re-called the reads with MiXCR, one entry per CDR3 protein. The data contain 500,000 to 600,000 distinct CDR3 sequences, approximately 15% of them singletons. This sequence originates from a human donor in good health (CMV status not recorded). Some clones in this sample may be carry-over from other donors' samples. Material: CD8+ T cells from PBMCs.

This CDR3 reads CASSLQPTDTQYF. Here the CDR3 DNA reads TGTGCCAGCAGCCTCCAACCCACAGATACGCAGTATTTT. This sequence joins TRBV5-6 and TRBJ2-3; D is ambiguous. V dropped 4 bases and J dropped 2 bases, with 8 bases sitting between them. The CDR3 spans 13 residues. Germline V lookup: CDR1 SGHDT, CDR2 YYEEEE. Variable domain in full (rest from reference TRBV5-6 and TRBJ2-3): DAGVTQSPTHLIKTRGQQVTLRCSPKSGHDTVSWYQQALGQGPQFIFQYYEEEERQRGNFPDRFSGHQFPNYSSELNVNALLLGDSALYLCASSLQPTDTQYFGPGTRLTVL.